These T cell receptor beta chains were read from a single sample in a study of read filtering for tumor transcriptome and immune sequencing. In TCRdb, the reads were re-called with MiXCR into one record per CDR3 protein. The sample gives approximately 43,000 distinct CDR3 sequences, 13% of which show up once; 25% to 35% is in the top ten. Sequencing used a population of CD138-negative cells sorted from bone marrow. All receptors come from a donor aged 40 or over with multiple myeloma. Both conserved end residues are part of each CDR3. The D gene is left open where the match is weak. Size is stated for part of the rows, as once, few or many counts, or as a class when the clone is expanded.

many	TRBV12-3/TRBV12-4	-	TRBJ2-3	TGTGCCAGCTCCCGGACCCGCACAGATACGCAGTATTTT	CASSRTRTDTQYF
many	TRBV10-3	TRBD2	TRBJ2-1	TGTGCCATCAACCCCGGGCTAGCGGCTAATGAGCAGTTCTTC	CAINPGLAANEQFF
few	TRBV2	TRBD1	TRBJ2-5	TGTGCCAGGGAAAGACAGGGTTGGGAGACCCAGTACTTC	CARERQGWETQYF
many	TRBV18	TRBD1	TRBJ2-1	TGTGCCAGCTCACCACCGGACAGGGCCTACAATGAGCAGTTCTTC	CASSPPDRAYNEQFF
many	TRBV7-9	-	TRBJ2-1	TGTGCCAGCAGACCAGACTGGGGTAATGAGCAGTTCTTC	CASRPDWGNEQFF
few	TRBV20-1	-	TRBJ1-6	TGCAGTGCTAGGGTCAGGAGAGATTCACCCCTCCACTTT	CSARVRRDSPLHF
-	TRBV19	TRBD2	TRBJ2-5	TGTGCCAGTAGTAACTATCCGTCTAGCGGACAAGAGACCCAGTACTTC	CASSNYPSSGQETQYF
-	TRBV20-1	-	TRBJ2-7	TGCAGTGCTAGAAGTAGCGGAAACTACGAGCGGTACTTC	CSARSSGNYERYF
many	TRBV5-1	TRBD1	TRBJ1-2	TGCGCCAGCAGAAAAGGGACAGGGGGCATTGGCTATGGCTACACCTTC	CASRKGTGGIGYGYTF
many	TRBV19	TRBD1	TRBJ2-2	TGTGCCAGTAGTGAACAGGGGGAAGCCGGGGAGCTGTTTTTT	CASSEQGEAGELFF
-	TRBV5-1	-	TRBJ2-7	TGCGCCAGCTCCGGGACGGATGATTCCTACGAGCAGTACTTC	CASSGTDDSYEQYF
many	TRBV28	-	TRBJ1-1	TGTGCCAGCAGCCGTCAAGGACGCACTGAAGCTTTCTTT	CASSRQGRTEAFF
many	TRBV21-1	-	TRBJ2-5	TGTGCCAGCAGCAAGTACCGGGACAGGGGGCCGGAAGAGACCCAGTACTTC	CASSKYRDRGPEETQYF
few	TRBV20-1	-	TRBJ2-3	TGCAGTGCTCTGGGAGACACCCCCAAGGATACGCAGTATTTT	CSALGDTPKDTQYF
-	TRBV7-9	-	TRBJ1-1	TGTGCCAGCAGCGCTCAAACAGTAGACACTGAAGCTTTCTTT	CASSAQTVDTEAFF
many	TRBV7-2	-	TRBJ2-7	TGTGCCAGCAGCTTAGGCGTGGGTAGCAGATACGAGCAGTACTTC	CASSLGVGSRYEQYF
many	TRBV11-2	-	TRBJ2-1	TGTGCCAACAGCACGCTTGAGGGCCTAGCTTCTCCCTACAATGAGCAGTTCTTC	CANSTLEGLASPYNEQFF
many	TRBV10-3	-	TRBJ1-5	TGTGCCATCAGTGGAACCGGACAGTATAGCAATCAGCCCCAGCATTTT	CAISGTGQYSNQPQHF
many	TRBV6-2/TRBV6-3	-	TRBJ2-7	TGTGCCAGCAGTTACGTGGGGTCCGCCCACGAGCAGTACTTC	CASSYVGSAHEQYF
many	TRBV4-1	-	TRBJ2-2	TGCGCCAGCAGCCAAGTTGGGGGACAGAACACCGGGGAGCTGTTTTTT	CASSQVGGQNTGELFF
-	TRBV5-1	TRBD1	TRBJ2-7	TGCGCCAGCAGCTTCGGGTCGGGACAGGGCGAGCAGTACTTC	CASSFGSGQGEQYF
many	TRBV4-2	-	TRBJ2-7	TGTGCCAGCAGCCAAGTTTTGGAATCCGGCTACGAGCAGTACTTC	CASSQVLESGYEQYF
many	TRBV12-5	-	TRBJ2-1	TGTGCTAGTGGTTTGCCAGGGAGCGCGAGCTCCTACAATGAGCAGTTCTTC	CASGLPGSASSYNEQFF